Listed below are T cell receptor beta chains from one sample, sequenced in a study of vaccination and CD4 T cells after COVID-19. What these receptors recognize is not known. TCRdb reprocessed the PCR reads with MiXCR, giving one entry per CDR3 protein. This table holds more than 12,000 distinct CDR3 sequences, about 28% found once. Sequencing was done on a sample of cultured CD4+ T cells from blood. Receptor source: a human donor with COVID-19. Each CDR3 is given with its conserved first and last residue. D genes are given only for firm matches. Size is omitted from some rows. Given values are once, few, many or a class for expanded clones.

d_call j_call v_call clone_size cdr3_aa cdr3_nt
NA TRBJ2-7 TRBV6-2/TRBV6-3 NA CASRGAGTTYEQYF TGTGCCAGCAGGGGGGCCGGGACTACCTACGAGCAGTACTTC
NA TRBJ1-2 TRBV18 NA CASSPPNAYGYTF TGTGCCAGCTCACCTCCGAACGCCTATGGCTACACCTTC
TRBD2 TRBJ2-5 TRBV10-3 NA CAGGAGLDDQETQYF TGTGCCGGTGGTGCCGGACTAGACGATCAAGAGACCCAGTACTTC
TRBD2 TRBJ2-5 TRBV20-1 few CSARDLASGGAYETQYF TGCAGTGCTAGAGATCTCGCTAGCGGGGGGGCCTATGAGACCCAGTACTTC
TRBD1 TRBJ2-7 TRBV24-1 medium-sized CATPTGDRGSYEQYF TGTGCCACCCCAACAGGGGACCGTGGCTCCTACGAGCAGTACTTC
TRBD1 TRBJ2-1 TRBV7-9 once CASSQRQGISYNEQFF TGTGCCAGCAGCCAGAGACAGGGGATCTCCTACAATGAGCAGTTCTTC
TRBD1 TRBJ2-5 TRBV6-1 few CASAVRQGRKTQYF TGTGCCAGCGCAGTGAGACAGGGTAGAAAGACCCAGTACTTC
NA TRBJ1-1 TRBV7-2 NA CASSLEAQWAFF TGTGCCAGCAGCTTAGAGGCGCAGTGGGCTTTCTTT
NA TRBJ1-1 TRBV5-4 NA CASSLAKGANTEAFF TGTGCCAGCAGCTTGGCCAAGGGAGCGAACACTGAAGCTTTCTTT
NA TRBJ2-5 TRBV27 few CASSPGLGETQYF TGTGCCAGCAGTCCCGGGTTAGGGGAGACCCAGTACTTC
NA TRBJ1-2 TRBV4-1 few CASSQEDNGFYGYTF TGCGCCAGCAGCCAAGAGGATAATGGATTCTATGGCTACACCTTC
NA TRBJ2-3 TRBV6-4 few CASSLGDLTDTQYF TGTGCCAGCAGCCTGGGGGATCTCACAGATACGCAGTATTTT
NA TRBJ1-6 TRBV10-2 few CASSESGYSPLHF TGCGCCAGCAGTGAATCGGGATATTCACCCCTCCACTTT
TRBD2 TRBJ2-7 TRBV18 NA CASSRPGLAIPYEQYF TGTGCCAGCTCACGTCCGGGACTAGCGATCCCCTACGAGCAGTACTTC
NA TRBJ2-3 TRBV7-9 NA CASSPGRSTDTQYF TGTGCCAGCAGCCCTGGCAGGAGCACAGATACGCAGTATTTT
NA TRBJ1-2 TRBV11-2 NA CASSSARLIVNYGYTF TGTGCCAGCAGCTCTGCCCGCCTCATCGTTAACTATGGCTACACCTTC
TRBD1 TRBJ1-3 TRBV7-2 few CASSRWDRGISGNTIYF TGTGCCAGCAGCCGCTGGGACAGGGGAATCTCTGGAAACACCATATATTTT
NA TRBJ2-5 TRBV2 NA CASRTAVTQYF TGTGCCAGCAGGACAGCCGTGACCCAGTACTTC
NA TRBJ1-2 TRBV6-2/TRBV6-3 NA CVSRGSGTSYGYTF TGTGTCAGCAGGGGTTCCGGGACAAGTTATGGCTACACCTTC
TRBD1 TRBJ2-3 TRBV5-1 NA CASSERDRGTDTQYF TGCGCCAGCAGCGAGCGGGACAGGGGCACAGATACGCAGTATTTT
NA TRBJ1-6 TRBV11-3 NA CASSLGGNSYNSPLHF TGTGCCAGCAGCTTAGGAGGGAACTCCTATAATTCACCCCTCCACTTT
TRBD1 TRBJ1-1 TRBV7-8 NA CASSLTGDTEAFF TGTGCCAGCAGCTTAACAGGGGACACTGAAGCTTTCTTT
NA TRBJ1-5 TRBV5-6 NA CASSFRVGGSNQPQHF TGTGCCAGCAGCTTTCGGGTCGGGGGAAGCAATCAGCCCCAGCATTTT
NA TRBJ1-6 TRBV19 few CASGGSYNSPLHF TGTGCCAGTGGGGGCTCCTATAATTCACCCCTCCACTTT
TRBD2 TRBJ2-3 TRBV27 few CASSWLAGGILNTQYF TGTGCCAGCAGTTGGTTAGCGGGGGGGATATTAAATACGCAGTATTTT
NA TRBJ1-5 TRBV5-8 NA CASSQGGLQPQHF TGTGCCAGCAGCCAGGGCGGGCTTCAGCCCCAGCATTTT
NA TRBJ2-3 TRBV20-1 few CSARDLTGGGTQYF TGCAGTGCTAGAGATCTAACAGGAGGGGGTACGCAGTATTTT
NA TRBJ2-4 TRBV6-5 few CASSYERDRRHIQYF TGTGCCAGCAGTTATGAGCGGGACAGGCGGCACATTCAGTACTTC
TRBD1 TRBJ2-6 TRBV6-7 NA CARKTGDSGANVLTF TGTGCCAGAAAAACAGGGGACTCTGGGGCCAACGTCCTGACTTTC
TRBD1 TRBJ1-5 TRBV28 once CASSSPGQGNQPQHF TGTGCCAGCAGTTCCCCGGGACAGGGAAATCAGCCCCAGCATTTT
TRBD1 TRBJ1-5 TRBV5-1 NA CASSLQGASNQPQHF TGCGCCAGCAGCTTACAGGGGGCAAGCAATCAGCCCCAGCATTTT
NA TRBJ1-1 TRBV10-1 NA CASSPLGLGNTEAFF TGCGCCAGCAGTCCCCTCGGATTGGGGAACACTGAAGCTTTCTTT
NA TRBJ2-3 TRBV7-2 few CASSFPGSRDTQYF TGTGCCAGCAGCTTCCCCGGGAGTAGAGATACGCAGTATTTT
TRBD2 TRBJ2-1 TRBV20-1 few CSATGSGGVSYNEQFF TGCAGTGCTACGGGGAGCGGGGGGGTCTCCTACAATGAGCAGTTCTTC
TRBD2 TRBJ2-3 TRBV5-1 NA CASSSRKPGLLAGISTDTQYF TGCGCCAGCAGCTCCCGCAAGCCTGGACTTTTAGCGGGGATAAGCACAGATACGCAGTATTTT
NA TRBJ1-1 TRBV29-1 few CSVEERGWAFF TGCAGCGTTGAAGAGAGGGGGTGGGCTTTCTTT
TRBD2 TRBJ2-1 TRBV20-1 few CSARGLAAYNEQFF TGCAGTGCTAGAGGGCTAGCGGCCTACAATGAGCAGTTCTTC
NA TRBJ2-5 TRBV5-6 NA CASSLQIGETQYF TGTGCCAGCAGCTTGCAGATTGGAGAGACCCAGTACTTC
TRBD2 TRBJ2-3 TRBV6-2/TRBV6-3 once CASRGGGGGDTQYF TGTGCCAGCAGAGGCGGCGGGGGAGGGGATACGCAGTATTTT
TRBD2 TRBJ2-3 TRBV7-3 NA CASSPGLAGDTQYF TGTGCCAGCAGCCCCGGACTAGCGGGGGATACGCAGTATTTT
NA TRBJ2-2 TRBV5-1 NA CASRQTDKANTGELFF TGCGCCAGCAGACAGACCGATAAAGCGAACACCGGGGAGCTGTTTTTT
TRBD1 TRBJ2-5 TRBV10-1 NA CASSTGQETQYF TGCGCCAGCTCGACAGGGCAAGAGACCCAGTACTTC
NA TRBJ1-3 TRBV11-3 NA CASSFKDRPGNTIYF TGTGCCAGCAGCTTTAAGGATAGGCCTGGAAACACCATATATTTT
NA TRBJ2-7 TRBV11-2 NA CASSDTRSGYEQYF TGTGCCAGCAGCGATACTAGAAGTGGTTACGAGCAGTACTTC
NA TRBJ1-2 TRBV20-1 NA CSAITTGGDGYTF TGCAGTGCTATTACGACAGGAGGAGATGGCTACACCTTC
TRBD1 TRBJ1-3 TRBV28 NA CASSSPGQGAGNTIYF TGTGCCAGCAGTTCCCCGGGACAGGGGGCTGGAAACACCATATATTTT
TRBD2 TRBJ2-5 TRBV6-1 NA CAGTPGLVETQYF TGTGCCGGCACACCGGGACTAGTGGAGACCCAGTACTTC
NA TRBJ2-3 TRBV14 NA CASSPDWGDTQYF TGTGCCAGCAGCCCAGATTGGGGAGATACGCAGTATTTT
NA TRBJ1-1 TRBV20-1 few CSAPDRMNTEAFF TGCAGTGCTCCGGACCGCATGAACACTGAAGCTTTCTTT
TRBD1 TRBJ1-2 TRBV5-6 NA CASSLDGSPDRGRDGYTF TGTGCCAGCAGCTTGGATGGGTCCCCTGACAGGGGGAGGGATGGCTACACCTTC
TRBD2 TRBJ2-4 TRBV7-3 NA CASSVSGGQNIQYF TGTGCCAGCAGCGTTAGCGGGGGGCAAAACATTCAGTACTTC
TRBD2 TRBJ2-3 TRBV9 NA CASSVSAGITDTQYF TGTGCCAGCAGCGTTTCAGCGGGGATTACAGATACGCAGTATTTT
NA TRBJ2-5 TRBV11-2 few CASSLAGYQETQYF TGTGCCAGCAGCTTAGCAGGGTACCAAGAGACCCAGTACTTC
TRBD1 TRBJ2-1 TRBV7-9 few CASSPKQGGYNEQFF TGTGCCAGCAGTCCAAAACAGGGGGGTTACAATGAGCAGTTCTTC
TRBD1 TRBJ1-1 TRBV5-1 NA CASSFTGTGTNTEAFF TGCGCCAGCAGCTTTACCGGGACAGGGACGAACACTGAAGCTTTCTTT